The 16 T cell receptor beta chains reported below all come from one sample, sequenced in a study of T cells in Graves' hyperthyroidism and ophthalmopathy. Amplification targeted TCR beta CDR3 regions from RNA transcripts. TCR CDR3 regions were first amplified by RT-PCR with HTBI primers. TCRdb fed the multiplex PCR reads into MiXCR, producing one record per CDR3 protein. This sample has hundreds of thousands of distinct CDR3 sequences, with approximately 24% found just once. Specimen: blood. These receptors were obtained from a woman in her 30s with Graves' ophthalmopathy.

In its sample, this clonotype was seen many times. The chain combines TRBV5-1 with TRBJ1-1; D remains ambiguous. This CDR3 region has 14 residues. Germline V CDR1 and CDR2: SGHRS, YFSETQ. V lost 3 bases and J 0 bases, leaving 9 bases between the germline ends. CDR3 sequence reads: CASSSTHLNTEAFF. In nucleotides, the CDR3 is TGCGCCAGCAGCTCTACTCACCTGAACACTGAAGCTTTCTTT.

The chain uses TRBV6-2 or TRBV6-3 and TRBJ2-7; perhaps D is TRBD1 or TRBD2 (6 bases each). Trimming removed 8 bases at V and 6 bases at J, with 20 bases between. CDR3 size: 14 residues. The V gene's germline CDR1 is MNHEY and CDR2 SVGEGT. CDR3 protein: CASAEGGRVGEQYF. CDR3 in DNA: TGTGCCAGCGCTGAGGGGGGAAGAGTTGGCGAGCAGTACTTC.

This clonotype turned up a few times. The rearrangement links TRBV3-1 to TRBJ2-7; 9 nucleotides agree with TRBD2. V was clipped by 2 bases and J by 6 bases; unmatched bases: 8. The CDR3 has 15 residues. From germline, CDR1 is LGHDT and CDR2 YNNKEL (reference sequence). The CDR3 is CASSQSGLAICEQYF. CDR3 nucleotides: TGTGCCAGCAGCCAATCGGGACTAGCAATTTGCGAGCAGTACTTC.

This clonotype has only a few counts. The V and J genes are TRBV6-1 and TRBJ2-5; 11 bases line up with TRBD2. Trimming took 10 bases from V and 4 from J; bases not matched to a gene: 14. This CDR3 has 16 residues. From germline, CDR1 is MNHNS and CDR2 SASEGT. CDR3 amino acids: CATRDMTSGMGETQYF. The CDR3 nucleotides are TGTGCCACCCGAGATATGACTAGCGGGATGGGAGAGACCCAGTACTTC.

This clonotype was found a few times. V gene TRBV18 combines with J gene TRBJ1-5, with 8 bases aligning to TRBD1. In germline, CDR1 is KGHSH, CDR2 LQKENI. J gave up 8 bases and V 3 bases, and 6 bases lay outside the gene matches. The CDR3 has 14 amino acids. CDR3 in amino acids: CASSPGQVLEPQHF. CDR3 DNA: TGTGCCAGCTCACCGGGACAGGTCCTTGAGCCCCAGCATTTT.

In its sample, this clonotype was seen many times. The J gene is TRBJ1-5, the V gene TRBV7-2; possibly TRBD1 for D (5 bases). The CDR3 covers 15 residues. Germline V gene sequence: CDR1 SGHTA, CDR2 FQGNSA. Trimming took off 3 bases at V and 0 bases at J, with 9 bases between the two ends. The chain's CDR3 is CASSLVTDSNQPQHF. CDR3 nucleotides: TGTGCCAGCAGCTTGGTGACAGATAGCAATCAGCCCCAGCATTTT.

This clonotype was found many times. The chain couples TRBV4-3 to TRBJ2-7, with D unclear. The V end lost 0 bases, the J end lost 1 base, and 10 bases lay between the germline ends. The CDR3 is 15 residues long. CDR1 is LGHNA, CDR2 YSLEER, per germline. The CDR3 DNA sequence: TGCGCCAGCAGCCAAGATCCATACGGATCCTACGAGCAGTACTTC. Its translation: CASSQDPYGSYEQYF.

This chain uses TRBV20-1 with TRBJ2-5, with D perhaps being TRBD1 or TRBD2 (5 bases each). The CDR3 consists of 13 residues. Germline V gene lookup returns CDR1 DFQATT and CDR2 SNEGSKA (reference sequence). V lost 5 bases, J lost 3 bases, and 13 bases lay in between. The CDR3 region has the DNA TGCAGTGCTTTGGGGGTTTGGGAAGAGACCCAGTACTTC. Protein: CSALGVWEETQYF.

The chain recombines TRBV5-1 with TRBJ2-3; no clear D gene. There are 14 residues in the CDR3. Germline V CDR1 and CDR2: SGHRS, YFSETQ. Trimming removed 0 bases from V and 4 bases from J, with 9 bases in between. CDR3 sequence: CASSLAAGPDTQYF. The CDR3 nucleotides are TGCGCCAGCAGCTTGGCCGCCGGACCAGATACGCAGTATTTT. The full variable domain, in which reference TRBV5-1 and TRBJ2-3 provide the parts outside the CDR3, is KAGVTQTPRYLIKTRGQQVTLSCSPISGHRSVSWYQQTPGQGLQFLFEYFSETQRNKGNFPGRFSGRQFSNSRSEMNVSTLELGDSALYLCASSLAAGPDTQYFGPGTRLTVL.

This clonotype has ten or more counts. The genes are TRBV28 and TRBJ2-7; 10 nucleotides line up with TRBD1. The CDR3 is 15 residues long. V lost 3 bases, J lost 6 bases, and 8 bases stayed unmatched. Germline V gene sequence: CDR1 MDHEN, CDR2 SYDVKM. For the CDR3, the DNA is TGTGCCAGCAGTTTCATCCGGGACAGGGGATTCGAGCAGTACTTC. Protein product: CASSFIRDRGFEQYF.

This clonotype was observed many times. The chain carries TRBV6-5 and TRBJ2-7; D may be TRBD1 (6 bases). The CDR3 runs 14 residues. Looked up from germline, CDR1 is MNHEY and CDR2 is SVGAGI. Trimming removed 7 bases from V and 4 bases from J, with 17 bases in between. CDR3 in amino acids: CASTSQGKMYEQYF. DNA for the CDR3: TGTGCCAGCACTTCACAGGGTAAGATGTACGAGCAGTACTTC.

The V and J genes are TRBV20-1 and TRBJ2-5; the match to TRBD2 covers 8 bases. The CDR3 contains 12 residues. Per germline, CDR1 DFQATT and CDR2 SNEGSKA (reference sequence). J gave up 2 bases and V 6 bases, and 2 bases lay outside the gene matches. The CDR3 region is CSAPSGQETQYF. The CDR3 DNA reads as TGCAGTGCCCCTAGCGGGCAAGAGACCCAGTACTTC.

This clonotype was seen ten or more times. CDR3 residues: CASSPRTGSNTGELFF. The CDR3 DNA reads TGTGCCAGCAGCCCTCGGACAGGATCGAACACCGGGGAGCTGTTTTTT. The chain couples TRBV11-2 to TRBJ2-2, with 7 bases lining up with TRBD1. There are 16 residues in the CDR3. V lost 5 bases and J lost 0; bases outside the gene matches: 6. Germline CDR1 is SGHAT and CDR2 is FQNNGV.

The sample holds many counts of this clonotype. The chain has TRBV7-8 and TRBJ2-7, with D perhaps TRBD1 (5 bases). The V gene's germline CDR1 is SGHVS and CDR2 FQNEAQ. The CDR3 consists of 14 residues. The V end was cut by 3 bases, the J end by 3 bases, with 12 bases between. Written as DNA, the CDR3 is TGTGCCAGCAGCTTCGGTACAGGCGTCTACGAGCAGTACTTC. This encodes CASSFGTGVYEQYF.

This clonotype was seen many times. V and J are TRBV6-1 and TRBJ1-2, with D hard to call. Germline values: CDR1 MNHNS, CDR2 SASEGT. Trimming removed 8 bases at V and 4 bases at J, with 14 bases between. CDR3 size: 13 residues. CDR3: CASESGVAYGYTF. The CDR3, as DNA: TGTGCCAGCGAATCGGGCGTAGCCTATGGCTACACCTTC.

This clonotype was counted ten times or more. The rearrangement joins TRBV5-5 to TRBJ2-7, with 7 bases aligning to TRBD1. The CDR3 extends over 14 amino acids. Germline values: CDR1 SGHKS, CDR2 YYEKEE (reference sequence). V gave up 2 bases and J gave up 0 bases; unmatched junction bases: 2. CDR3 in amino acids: CASSFTGDSYEQYF. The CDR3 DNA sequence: TGTGCCAGCAGCTTCACAGGGGACTCCTACGAGCAGTACTTC.